This passage covers 14 T cell receptor beta chains from one sample sequenced in a study of OX40 agonist ivuxolimab in advanced cancers. The assay was immunoSEQ multiplex PCR, and TCRdb's table has in-frame clones only and misses some. The sample includes tens of thousands of clones, roughly 90% seen only once; the top ten take approximately 0.3%. The sequences come from CD4+ or CD8+ T cells sorted from blood, collected in a trial of the OX40 agonist ivuxolimab. The receptor source for this set is an adult with an advanced solid tumor such as melanoma, head and neck, liver or kidney cancer.

CDR3 sequence (DNA): TGTGCCAGCAGTTTGGAAGCGGGAGCTTCTTATACGCAGTATTTT. Residues: CASSLEAGASYTQYF. V and J are TRBV27 and TRBJ2-3, with 8 bases lining up with TRBD2. This CDR3 region has 15 residues. Trimming cost V 3 bases and J 7 bases; bases outside gene matches: 9. Germline CDR1 is MNHEY and CDR2 is SMNVEV (reference sequence).

This clone was seen a single time. This chain uses TRBV4-1 with TRBJ2-1, with 7 bases matching TRBD2. The ends lost 1 base at V and 9 bases at J; junction bases unmatched: 9. In germline, CDR1 is MGHRA, CDR2 YSYEKL. This CDR3 has 15 residues. CDR3 coding DNA: TGCGCCAGCAGCCAAGCCCCGGTGGGGGGGAGTGAGCAGTTCTTC. This translates into CASSQAPVGGSEQFF.

CDR3 in amino acids: CASSMAGGNTEAFF. In DNA form, the CDR3 reads TGCGCCAGCAGTATGGCAGGGGGGAACACTGAAGCTTTCTTT. V gene TRBV5-1 combines with J gene TRBJ1-1; 7 bases fit TRBD1. The J segment lost 1 base and the V segment lost 5 bases, leaving 5 bases of the junction unmatched. Germline-derived CDR1 and CDR2 are SGHRS and YFSETQ. The CDR3 is 14 amino acids.

The chain has TRBV4-3 and TRBJ1-4; D is perhaps TRBD1 (6 bases). Looked up from germline, CDR1 is LGHNA and CDR2 is YSLEER. The V end was cut by 0 bases, the J end by 8 bases, with 19 bases between. This CDR3 has 17 residues. As DNA, the CDR3 is TGCGCCAGCAGCCAAGAGGGCCCGAGGGGGGCAGGCGAAAAACTGTTTTTT. As protein: CASSQEGPRGAGEKLFF.

The chain carries TRBV13 and TRBJ1-2; a possible D gene is TRBD1 (6 bases). Germline values: CDR1 PRHDT, CDR2 FYEKMQ (reference sequence). The CDR3 totals 13 residues. V lost 5 bases to trimming and J lost 5 bases, with 12 bases between them. The CDR3 sequence: CASSTKQGYGYTF. The CDR3 DNA follows: TGTGCCAGCAGCACAAAACAGGGTTATGGCTACACCTTC. The variable domain in full, with the rest retrieved from reference TRBV13 and TRBJ1-2, is AAGVIQSPRHLIKEKRETATLKCYPIPRHDTVYWYQQGPGQDPQFLISFYEKMQSDKGSIPDRFSAQQFSDYHSELNMSSLELGDSALYFCASSTKQGYGYTFGSGTRLTVV.

CDR3 sequence: CASSHLGASGTLDTQYF. DNA of the CDR3: TGTGCCAGCAGCCACCTGGGGGCTAGCGGGACCTTAGATACGCAGTATTTT. The rearrangement links TRBV4-2 to TRBJ2-3; 9 bases are a match to TRBD2. Germline assignment: CDR1 LGHNA and CDR2 YNFKEQ. The CDR3 consists of 17 residues. V lost 3 bases and J lost 5; bases outside the gene matches: 12.

The chain joins TRBV6-5 to TRBJ1-2; D gene uncertain. The CDR3 runs to 14 residues. Trimming pared 4 bases from V and 0 bases from J, leaving 9 bases between. Germline CDR1 is MNHEY and CDR2 is SVGAGI. CDR3 sequence reads: CASSSNPPNYGYTF. Here the CDR3 DNA reads TGTGCCAGCAGTTCGAATCCTCCTAACTATGGCTACACCTTC.

This chain links TRBV11-3 with TRBJ2-7; D may be TRBD1 or TRBD2 (5 bases each). The CDR3 is 14 amino acids. V lost 2 bases and J lost 4, with 12 bases in between. Germline V gives CDR1 SGHNT, CDR2 YENEEA. CDR3 in amino acids: CASSLPGTGYEQYF. CDR3 coding DNA: TGTGCCAGCAGCTTACCCGGGACGGGGTACGAGCAGTACTTC.

V and J are TRBV19 and TRBJ2-7, with D possibly matching TRBD1 (5 bases). This CDR3 contains 16 residues. Trimming took off 4 bases at V and 3 bases at J, with 19 bases between the two ends. Germline CDR1 reads LNHDA; CDR2 reads SQIVND (reference sequence). The CDR3 DNA reads TGTGCCAGTAGTAAGGCCCAGGACACCTTACACTACGAGCAGTACTTC. Translated: CASSKAQDTLHYEQYF.

On this clone: Other DNA sequences in the sample encode the same CDR3. The chain recombines TRBV7-9 with TRBJ1-4; 8 bases are a match to TRBD1. Losses at the gene ends were 5 bases for V and 8 bases for J; bases not matched to a gene: 7. The germline gives CDR1 SEHNR, CDR2 FQNEAQ (reference sequence). CDR3 size: 14 residues. The CDR3, as DNA: TGTGCCAGCAGCCCCGGACAGGGTTCGGAAAAACTGTTTTTT. Its translation: CASSPGQGSEKLFF.

This chain links TRBV4-1 with TRBJ2-3, with 8 bases aligning to TRBD2. Trimming cost V 9 bases and J 2 bases; bases outside gene matches: 10. The germline V gene has CDR1 MGHRA and CDR2 YSYEKL. The CDR3 is 15 amino acids. The CDR3: CASRGTRSDTDTQYF. The CDR3 nucleotides read TGCGCCAGTCGCGGGACTAGGTCAGACACAGATACGCAGTATTTT.

The chain is built from TRBV6-5 and TRBJ1-4; no clear D. V was shortened by 0 bases and J by 0 bases, with 5 bases between the two germline ends. This CDR3 comprises 15 residues. Looked up from germline, CDR1 is MNHEY and CDR2 is SVGAGI. In DNA form, the CDR3 reads TGTGCCAGCAGTTACTCGTTTGCAACTAATGAAAAACTGTTTTTT. It specifies CASSYSFATNEKLFF.

J is TRBJ1-2 and V is TRBV20-1; no reliable D call. The germline V gene encodes CDR1 DFQATT and CDR2 SNEGSKA (reference sequence). Trimming cost V 6 bases and J 0 bases, with 2 bases left between them. The CDR3 sequence is 10 residues long. CDR3 in DNA: TGCAGTGCCCCTAACTATGGCTACACCTTC. Translating gives CSAPNYGYTF.

This clone occurred once. The gene calls are TRBV9 and TRBJ2-1; D gene ambiguous. The CDR3 contains 14 residues. V was trimmed by 2 bases and J by 0 bases, leaving 6 bases between them. Germline CDR1 reads SGDLS; CDR2 reads YYNGEE. As DNA, the CDR3 is TGTGCCAGCAGCGTGACTTCCTCCTACAATGAGCAGTTCTTC. Protein product: CASSVTSSYNEQFF.